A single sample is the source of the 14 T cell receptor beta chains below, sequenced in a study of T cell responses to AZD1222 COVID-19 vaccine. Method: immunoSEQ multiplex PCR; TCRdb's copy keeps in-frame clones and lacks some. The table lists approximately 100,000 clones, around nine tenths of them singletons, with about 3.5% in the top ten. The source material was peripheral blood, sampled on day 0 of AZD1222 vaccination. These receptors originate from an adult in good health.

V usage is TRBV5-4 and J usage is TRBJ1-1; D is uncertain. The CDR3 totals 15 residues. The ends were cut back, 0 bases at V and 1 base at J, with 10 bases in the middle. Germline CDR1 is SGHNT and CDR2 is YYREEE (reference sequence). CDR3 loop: CASSLAASGNTEAFF. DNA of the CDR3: TGTGCCAGCAGCTTGGCAGCTTCGGGGAACACTGAAGCTTTCTTT.

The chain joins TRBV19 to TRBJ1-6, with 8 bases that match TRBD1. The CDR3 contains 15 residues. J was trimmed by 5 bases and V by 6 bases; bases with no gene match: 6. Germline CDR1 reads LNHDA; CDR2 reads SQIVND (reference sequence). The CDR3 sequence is CASSLGTGDNSPLHF. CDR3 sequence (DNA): TGTGCCAGTAGCCTGGGGACAGGAGATAATTCACCCCTCCACTTT. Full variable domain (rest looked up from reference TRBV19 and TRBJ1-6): DGGITQSPKYLFRKEGQNVTLSCEQNLNHDAMYWYRQDPGQGLRLIYYSQIVNDFQKGDIAEGYSVSREKKESFPLTVTSAQKNPTAFYLCASSLGTGDNSPLHFGNGTRLTVT.

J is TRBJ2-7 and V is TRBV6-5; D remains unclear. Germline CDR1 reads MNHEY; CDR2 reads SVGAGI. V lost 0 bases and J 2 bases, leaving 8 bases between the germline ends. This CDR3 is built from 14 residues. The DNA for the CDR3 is TGTGCCAGCAGTTACTCAACCAAAGCCTACGAGCAGTACTTC. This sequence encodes CASSYSTKAYEQYF.

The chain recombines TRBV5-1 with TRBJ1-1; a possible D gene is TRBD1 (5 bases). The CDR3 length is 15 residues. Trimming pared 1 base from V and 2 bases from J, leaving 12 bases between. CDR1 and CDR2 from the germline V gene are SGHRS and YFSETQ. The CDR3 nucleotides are TGCGCCAGCAGCTTGAGGGCAGGGAGCAACACTGAAGCTTTCTTT. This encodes CASSLRAGSNTEAFF.

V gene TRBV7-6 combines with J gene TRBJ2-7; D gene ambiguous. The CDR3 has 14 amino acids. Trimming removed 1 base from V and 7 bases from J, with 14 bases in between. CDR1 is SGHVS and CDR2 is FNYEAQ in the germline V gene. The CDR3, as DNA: TGTGCCAGCAGCTTAGTCGGAGTGACCGCGGAGCAGTACTTC. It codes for CASSLVGVTAEQYF.

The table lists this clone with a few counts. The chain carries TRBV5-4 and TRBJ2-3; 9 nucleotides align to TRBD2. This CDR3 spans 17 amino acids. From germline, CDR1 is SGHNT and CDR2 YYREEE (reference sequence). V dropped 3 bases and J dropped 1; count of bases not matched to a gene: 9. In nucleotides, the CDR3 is TGTGCCAGCAGCTCGGAGACCTTAGCGGGGGGCACAGATACGCAGTATTTT. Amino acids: CASSSETLAGGTDTQYF.

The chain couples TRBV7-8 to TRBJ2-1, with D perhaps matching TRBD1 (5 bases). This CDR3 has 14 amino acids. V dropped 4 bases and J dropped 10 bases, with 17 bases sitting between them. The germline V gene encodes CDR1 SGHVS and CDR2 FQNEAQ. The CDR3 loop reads CASSSKTQGSEQFF. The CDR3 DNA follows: TGTGCCAGCAGCTCTAAAACCCAGGGTAGCGAGCAGTTCTTC.

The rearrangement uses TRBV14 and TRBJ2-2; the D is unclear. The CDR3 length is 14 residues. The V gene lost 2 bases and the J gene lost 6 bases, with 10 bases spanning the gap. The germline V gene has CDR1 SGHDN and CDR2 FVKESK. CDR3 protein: CASSQRGVSGELFF. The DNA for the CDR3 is TGTGCCAGCAGCCAACGTGGGGTTTCCGGGGAGCTGTTTTTT.

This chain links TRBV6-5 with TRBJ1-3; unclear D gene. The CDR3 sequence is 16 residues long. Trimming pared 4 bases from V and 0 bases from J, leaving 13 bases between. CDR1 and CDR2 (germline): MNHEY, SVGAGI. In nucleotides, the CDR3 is TGTGCCAGCAGTTCCCCCCCTTTAGGCTCTGGAAACACCATATATTTT. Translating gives CASSSPPLGSGNTIYF.

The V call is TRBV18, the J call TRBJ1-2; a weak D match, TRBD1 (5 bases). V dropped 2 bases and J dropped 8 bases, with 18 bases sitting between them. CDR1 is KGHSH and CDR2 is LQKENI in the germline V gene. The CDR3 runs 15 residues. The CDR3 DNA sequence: TGTGCCAGCTCACCATGGGGAGACAGCGCTAGGGGCTACACCTTC. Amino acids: CASSPWGDSARGYTF.

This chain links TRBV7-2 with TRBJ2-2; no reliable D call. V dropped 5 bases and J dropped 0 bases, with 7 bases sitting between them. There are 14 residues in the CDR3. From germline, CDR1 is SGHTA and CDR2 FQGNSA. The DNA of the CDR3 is TGTGCCAGCAGCCCAGATTCGAACACCGGGGAGCTGTTTTTT. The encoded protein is CASSPDSNTGELFF.

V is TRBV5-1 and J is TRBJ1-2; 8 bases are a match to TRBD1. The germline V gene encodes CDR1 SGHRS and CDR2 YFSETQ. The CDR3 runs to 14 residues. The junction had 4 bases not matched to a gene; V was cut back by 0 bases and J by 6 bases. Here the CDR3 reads CASSLGQGFDGYTF. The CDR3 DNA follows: TGCGCCAGCAGCTTGGGACAGGGGTTCGATGGCTACACCTTC.

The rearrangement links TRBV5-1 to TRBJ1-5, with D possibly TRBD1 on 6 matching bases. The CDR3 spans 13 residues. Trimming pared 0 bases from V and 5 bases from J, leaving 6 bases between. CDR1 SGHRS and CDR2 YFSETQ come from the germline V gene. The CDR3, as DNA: TGCGCCAGCAGCTTGGACAGGGATCAGCCCCAGCATTTT. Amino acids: CASSLDRDQPQHF.

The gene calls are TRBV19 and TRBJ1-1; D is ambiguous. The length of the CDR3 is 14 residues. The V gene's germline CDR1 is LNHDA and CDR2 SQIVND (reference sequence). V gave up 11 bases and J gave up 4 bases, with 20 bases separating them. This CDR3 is CASDEGPWGTEAFF. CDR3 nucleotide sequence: TGTGCCTCCGATGAGGGCCCTTGGGGCACTGAAGCTTTCTTT.